The 14 T cell receptor beta chains presented below share a single source sample, sequenced in a study of T cell responses to AZD1222 COVID-19 vaccine. Repertoires were generated with immunoSEQ multiplex PCR, while TCRdb's copy carries only in-frame clones and drops some. The table shows 100,000 to 150,000 clones, with roughly 88% occurring only once. The material was peripheral blood, obtained on day 0 of AZD1222 vaccination. The receptor set was obtained from an adult in good health.

V is TRBV5-1 and J is TRBJ1-5; 8 positions agree with TRBD1. The J segment lost 0 bases and the V segment lost 4 bases, leaving 3 bases of the junction unmatched. CDR3 length equals 15 residues. Germline lookup yields CDR1 SGHRS and CDR2 YFSETQ. The CDR3 DNA follows: TGCGCCAGCAGCCCGGGGACAGGTAGCAATCAGCCCCAGCATTTT. It specifies CASSPGTGSNQPQHF. Full variable domain (outside the CDR3, taken from reference TRBV5-1 and TRBJ1-5): KAGVTQTPRYLIKTRGQQVTLSCSPISGHRSVSWYQQTPGQGLQFLFEYFSETQRNKGNFPGRFSGRQFSNSRSEMNVSTLELGDSALYLCASSPGTGSNQPQHFGDGTRLSIL.

The rearrangement joins TRBV7-2 to TRBJ1-5; D not certain. This CDR3 is built from 12 residues. Per germline, CDR1 SGHTA and CDR2 FQGNSA. Trimming left V 6 bases short and J 2 bases short, with 5 bases between. The CDR3 DNA sequence: TGTGCCAGCAGGCTGGGCAATCAGCCCCAGCATTTT. Residues: CASRLGNQPQHF. The full variable domain, with the rest looked up from reference TRBV7-2 and TRBJ1-5, is GAGVSQSPSNKVTEKGKDVELRCDPISGHTALYWYRQSLGQGLEFLIYFQGNSAPDKSGLPSDRFSAERTGGSVSTLTIQRTQQEDSAVYLCASRLGNQPQHFGDGTRLSIL.

The chain employs TRBV2 and TRBJ1-5; perhaps TRBD1 as D (6 bases). Germline CDR1 and CDR2: SNHLY and FYNNEI. The CDR3 is 13 amino acids. Deletions cut 5 bases from V and 9 bases from J, with 14 bases between. CDR3 bases: TGTGCCAGCAGTAGGGGGGTGGTCCGGCCCCAGCATTTT. Its translation: CASSRGVVRPQHF. Variable domain in full (rest from reference TRBV2 and TRBJ1-5): EPEVTQTPSHQVTQMGQEVILRCVPISNHLYFYWYRQILGQKVEFLVSFYNNEISEKSEIFDDQFSVERPDGSNFTLKIRSTKLEDSAMYFCASSRGVVRPQHFGDGTRLSIL.

This clone was recorded a few times. The chain joins TRBV9 to TRBJ1-6, with TRBD1 as a possible D gene (6 bases). The V end was cut by 0 bases, the J end by 6 bases, with 10 bases between. Germline CDR1 and CDR2: SGDLS and YYNGEE. CDR3 size: 15 residues. CDR3 DNA sequence: TGTGCCAGCAGCGTAGTGGGGGCGAGTAATTCACCCCTCCACTTT. It specifies CASSVVGASNSPLHF.

The V gene is TRBV2, the J gene TRBJ1-1, with no clear D. The germline CDR1 and CDR2 sequences are SNHLY and FYNNEI. V dropped 7 bases and J dropped 0 bases, with 6 bases sitting between them. This CDR3 has 12 residues. The CDR3 here is CASTVMNTEAFF. The CDR3 nucleotides are TGTGCCAGCACCGTAATGAACACTGAAGCTTTCTTT.

This clone was recorded a few times. The chain links TRBV3-1 (or the pseudogene TRBV3-2) to TRBJ1-6, with D unclear. V lost 4 bases, J lost 7 bases, and 8 bases lay in between. Germline V gives CDR1 LGHDT, CDR2 YNNKEL (reference sequence). The CDR3 contains 13 residues. CDR3 region: CASSPGSNSPLHF. The CDR3 DNA sequence: TGTGCCAGCAGCCCCGGATCCAATTCACCCCTCCACTTT.

The chain employs TRBV24-1 and TRBJ2-7; D remains ambiguous. V lost 7 bases and J lost 3, with 9 bases in between. Germline CDR1 KGHDR, CDR2 SFDVKD. This CDR3 spans 12 amino acids. The CDR3 region is CATRRWGYEQYF. The CDR3 DNA reads as TGTGCCACCAGGCGCTGGGGCTACGAGCAGTACTTC.

The genes are TRBV11-2 and TRBJ1-1, with D uncertain. This CDR3 comprises 15 residues. Germline V gene data show CDR1 as SGHAT and CDR2 as FQNNGV. V was shortened by 2 bases and J by 6 bases, with 16 bases between the two germline ends. CDR3 nucleotides: TGTGCCAGCAGCTTATCCCCGGGAGGTCCCTCTGAAGCTTTCTTT. This sequence encodes CASSLSPGGPSEAFF.

This chain joins TRBV5-1 and TRBJ2-7, with 8 bases matching TRBD1. In germline, CDR1 is SGHRS, CDR2 YFSETQ. The trim removed 3 bases at V and 1 base at J, leaving 6 bases unmatched. CDR3 length: 15 residues. The CDR3, as DNA: TGCGCCAGCAGCTCTCAGGGGGCGCGGTCCTACGAGCAGTACTTC. It translates to CASSSQGARSYEQYF.

The chain couples TRBV5-1 to TRBJ2-1; D uncertain. Germline V gene data show CDR1 as SGHRS and CDR2 as YFSETQ. The CDR3 has 13 amino acids. Trimming removed 0 bases at V and 4 bases at J, with 5 bases between. Here the CDR3 DNA reads TGCGCCAGCAGCTTGGACAGATACAATGAGCAGTTCTTC. Its translation: CASSLDRYNEQFF.

The rearrangement joins TRBV2 to TRBJ2-1, with 10 bases lining up with TRBD2. Trimming took 7 bases from V and 4 from J; bases not matched to a gene: 10. The CDR3 is made up of 16 amino acids. Germline assignment: CDR1 SNHLY and CDR2 FYNNEI. In nucleotides, the CDR3 is TGTGCCAGCATAGGGAGCGGGAGGGCCTCATACAATGAGCAGTTCTTC. Encoded protein: CASIGSGRASYNEQFF.

DNA for the CDR3: TGTGCCAGCAGCTTAGTTTCTAGCGGGAGGGGCGAGCAGTACTTC. Amino acid sequence: CASSLVSSGRGEQYF. This chain uses TRBV7-6 with TRBJ2-7; TRBD2 matches at 12 bases. V trimming: 1 base; J trimming: 6 bases; junction bases outside the gene matches: 4. Looked up from germline, CDR1 is SGHVS and CDR2 is FNYEAQ. The CDR3 has 15 residues.

This clone was detected only a few times. The chain has TRBV18 and TRBJ2-2, with a weak D call TRBD1 (6 bases). This CDR3 is 15 amino acids long. Between the trimmed V and J ends, which lost 0 bases and 6 bases, there was a span of 11 bases. Germline V gene lookup returns CDR1 KGHSH and CDR2 LQKENI. The chain's CDR3 is CASSPPRQGSGELFF. The CDR3 nucleotides are TGTGCCAGCTCACCACCGCGGCAGGGGTCCGGGGAGCTGTTTTTT.

This sequence joins TRBV7-2 and TRBJ1-1; D gene ambiguous. The germline V gene has CDR1 SGHTA and CDR2 FQGNSA. This CDR3 region has 15 residues. V shed 1 base and J shed 1 base, with 10 bases lying between them. CDR3 in DNA: TGTGCCAGCAGCTTAGAGGGCCCTGGGAACACTGAAGCTTTCTTT. Residues: CASSLEGPGNTEAFF.